Listed here are 21 T cell receptor beta chains from one sample, sequenced in a study of PD-L1 blockade in urothelial cancer. Time point defined: pretreatment peripheral blood. Here immunoSEQ multiplex PCR was the method, and the copy in TCRdb shows in-frame clones only, minus some. This table has tens of thousands of clones, about 90% appearing once. This material consisted of PBMCs, taken around atezolizumab (anti-PD-L1) treatment. The source of these receptors is a man aged 70-80 years with urothelial cancer.

The chain combines TRBV7-2 with TRBJ2-7, with D perhaps matching TRBD1 (5 bases). Trimming removed 5 bases at V and 3 bases at J, with 20 bases between. The CDR3 is 16 amino acids. Germline V gives CDR1 SGHTA, CDR2 FQGNSA. Written as DNA, the CDR3 is TGTGCCAGCAGCCCCGAACCATCAGGGTATCTCTACGAGCAGTACTTC. This encodes CASSPEPSGYLYEQYF.

This clone was seen a handful of times. The chain employs TRBV7-9 and TRBJ2-5; 12 bases are shared with TRBD2. CDR1 and CDR2 from the germline V gene are SEHNR and FQNEAQ (reference sequence). The V segment lost 7 bases and the J segment 5 bases; nucleotides outside the gene matches: 8. The CDR3 is 15 amino acids. The CDR3 loop reads CASKTSGGNRETQYF. DNA of the CDR3: TGTGCCAGCAAGACTAGCGGGGGCAACCGGGAGACCCAGTACTTC.

This clone was recorded once. The chain couples TRBV6-4 to TRBJ2-1; D perhaps matches TRBD1 (5 bases). Germline V gene sequence: CDR1 MRHNA, CDR2 SNTAGT. The CDR3 has 13 residues. The V and J ends lost 3 bases and 10 bases respectively, with 13 bases between them. The CDR3 DNA follows: TGTGCCAGCAGTGAGGGCAGGGTAGGCGAGCAGTTCTTC. As protein: CASSEGRVGEQFF.

The sample holds one count of this clone. V and J are TRBV29-1 and TRBJ2-3; possible D gene TRBD2, 5 bases. The germline V and J ends were trimmed by 3 bases and 5 bases, with 18 bases remaining between them. The CDR3 sequence is 15 residues long. Germline CDR1 reads SQVTM; CDR2 reads ANQGSEA. The CDR3 DNA sequence: TGCAGCGTTGATGCTTCCGGAGGTAAAGGAGATACGCAGTATTTT. Its protein product is CSVDASGGKGDTQYF.

The chain couples TRBV5-5 to TRBJ2-5, with D perhaps matching TRBD2 (6 bases). The CDR3 runs 15 residues. Trimming removed 3 bases from V and 4 bases from J, with 16 bases in between. The germline gives CDR1 SGHKS, CDR2 YYEKEE (reference sequence). The CDR3 region has the DNA TGTGCCAGCAGCTCAAGGGCAGGAGGGTTAGAGACCCAGTACTTC. Its translation: CASSSRAGGLETQYF.

The rearrangement links TRBV5-5 to TRBJ2-3, with 8 bases aligning to TRBD1. This CDR3 has 15 amino acids. The V gene end was trimmed by 0 bases and the J gene end by 3 bases; junction bases not matched to a gene: 3. CDR1 is SGHKS and CDR2 is YYEKEE in the germline V gene (reference sequence). The CDR3: CASSLDRGRTDTQYF. The CDR3 DNA reads TGTGCCAGCAGCTTGGACAGGGGGAGGACAGATACGCAGTATTTT.

CDR3 in DNA: TGCAGCGTTGAGTTACAGGGCCTTTCCCTCTATGGCTACACCTTC. Translated: CSVELQGLSLYGYTF. The rearrangement uses TRBV29-1 and TRBJ1-2; the D gene is possibly TRBD1 (6 bases). V was clipped by 3 bases and J by 4 bases, with 18 bases between them. Germline V gene sequence: CDR1 SQVTM, CDR2 ANQGSEA. The CDR3 is 15 amino acids.

This chain connects TRBV5-1 to TRBJ2-5, with D perhaps TRBD1 (6 bases). This CDR3 comprises 14 residues. In germline, CDR1 is SGHRS, CDR2 YFSETQ. V lost 7 bases and J 2 bases, leaving 15 bases between the germline ends. CDR3 DNA sequence: TGCGCCAGCGGGAATCCGACAGGTCAAGAGACCCAGTACTTC. Its protein is CASGNPTGQETQYF.

The V gene is TRBV7-9, the J gene TRBJ2-1, with a weak D call TRBD1 (6 bases). The V end lost 5 bases, the J end lost 9 bases, and 11 bases lay between the germline ends. CDR3 length equals 12 residues. Germline CDR1 and CDR2: SEHNR and FQNEAQ (reference sequence). In DNA, the CDR3 is TGTGCCAGCAGCCCCGAAGGGGGTGAGCAGTTCTTC. This translates into CASSPEGGEQFF.

The J gene is TRBJ1-3, the V gene TRBV19; the D is unclear. Germline lookup yields CDR1 LNHDA and CDR2 SQIVND (reference sequence). The CDR3 totals 15 residues. V lost 5 bases, J lost 0 bases, and 11 bases lay in between. As DNA, the CDR3 is TGTGCCAGTAGTTCCGACATAATCTCTGGAAACACCATATATTTT. Encoded protein: CASSSDIISGNTIYF. Using reference TRBV19 and TRBJ1-3 for the parts outside the CDR3, the full variable domain is DGGITQSPKYLFRKEGQNVTLSCEQNLNHDAMYWYRQDPGQGLRLIYYSQIVNDFQKGDIAEGYSVSREKKESFPLTVTSAQKNPTAFYLCASSSDIISGNTIYFGEGSWLTVV.

The rearrangement uses TRBV6-6 and TRBJ2-1; 12 bases line up with TRBD2. The CDR3 loop spans 15 amino acids. Trimming took 6 bases from V and 0 from J; bases not matched to a gene: 0. The germline V gene has CDR1 MNHNY and CDR2 SVGAGI (reference sequence). CDR3 sequence (DNA): TGTGCCAGCAGGACTAGCGGGAGCTCCTACAATGAGCAGTTCTTC. This gives the protein CASRTSGSSYNEQFF.

The V call is TRBV28, the J call TRBJ2-7; 7 bases align to TRBD1. The germline CDR1 and CDR2 sequences are MDHEN and SYDVKM. CDR3 length equals 16 residues. V shed 4 bases, J shed 5 bases, and the junction held 14 bases outside the gene matches. The CDR3 DNA reads TGTGCCAGCAGTTCCAAACGACGACAGGGAAGGGACGAGCAGTACTTC. It codes for CASSSKRRQGRDEQYF.

The V gene is TRBV18, the J gene TRBJ2-7, with 8 bases lining up with TRBD1. Germline CDR1 KGHSH, CDR2 LQKENI. CDR3 length: 16 residues. Trimming took 1 base from V and 2 from J; bases not matched to a gene: 7. CDR3 sequence: CASSPLGGDRTYEQYF. In DNA, the CDR3 is TGTGCCAGCTCACCACTGGGCGGGGACAGGACCTACGAGCAGTACTTC.

The chain couples TRBV19 to TRBJ1-5; 7 bases match TRBD1. CDR1 LNHDA and CDR2 SQIVND come from the germline V gene (reference sequence). Losses at the gene ends were 4 bases for V and 5 bases for J; bases not matched to a gene: 5. CDR3 size: 14 residues. The CDR3 DNA reads TGTGCCAGTAGTAACGGACAGGTATATCAGCCCCAGCATTTT. As protein: CASSNGQVYQPQHF.

In this sample, this clone turned up once. This sequence joins TRBV27 and TRBJ2-1; TRBD2 aligns across 11 bases. The germline V gene encodes CDR1 MNHEY and CDR2 SMNVEV (reference sequence). V lost 6 bases to trimming and J lost 5 bases; unmatched junction nucleotides: 0. The length of the CDR3 is 13 residues. The CDR3 loop is CASRGLADNEQFF. The CDR3 region has the DNA TGTGCCAGCAGGGGACTAGCGGACAATGAGCAGTTCTTC.

This clone was detected a few times. This chain joins TRBV2 and TRBJ1-1; D is perhaps TRBD1 (5 bases). Trimming took off 6 bases at V and 0 bases at J, with 17 bases between the two ends. CDR3 size: 16 residues. CDR1 and CDR2 from the germline V gene are SNHLY and FYNNEI. The CDR3 loop reads CASRDHPWGLNTEAFF. The CDR3 DNA reads as TGTGCCAGCAGGGACCATCCCTGGGGCCTGAACACTGAAGCTTTCTTT.

V usage is TRBV9 and J usage is TRBJ2-7; TRBD2 is a possible D gene (6 bases). This CDR3 has 13 residues. V dropped 0 bases and J dropped 7 bases, with 11 bases sitting between them. The germline CDR1 and CDR2 sequences are SGDLS and YYNGEE. DNA of the CDR3: TGTGCCAGCAGCGTAGTTGGGGGGAGAGAGCAGTACTTC. Amino acids: CASSVVGGREQYF.

The chain combines TRBV5-1 with TRBJ2-7, with 9 nucleotides matching TRBD2. V gave up 4 bases and J gave up 3 bases; unmatched junction bases: 8. Per germline, CDR1 SGHRS and CDR2 YFSETQ. CDR3 length: 15 amino acids. The CDR3 reads CASSPSSGADYEQYF. For the CDR3, the DNA is TGCGCCAGCAGCCCCTCTAGCGGGGCTGACTACGAGCAGTACTTC.

The chain couples TRBV19 to TRBJ2-4; D is undetermined. This CDR3 is 14 amino acids long. V was trimmed by 7 bases and J by 0 bases, leaving 10 bases between them. Germline assignment: CDR1 LNHDA and CDR2 SQIVND (reference sequence). CDR3 sequence (DNA): TGTGCCAGTAATGCCGAACTAGCCAAAAACATTCAGTACTTC. Translation: CASNAELAKNIQYF.

This chain connects TRBV19 to TRBJ1-5, with D uncertain. Trimming took 3 bases from V and 4 from J, leaving 13 bases between them. The CDR3 has 15 amino acids. CDR1 and CDR2 from the germline V gene are LNHDA and SQIVND (reference sequence). CDR3 bases: TGTGCCAGTAGTATTGCGGCGGCTTGGAATCAGCCCCAGCATTTT. The encoded protein is CASSIAAAWNQPQHF.

This clone has just a few counts. The rearrangement uses TRBV28 and TRBJ1-2; 12 bases are a match to TRBD1. Per the germline V gene, CDR1 is MDHEN and CDR2 is SYDVKM. The V segment lost 5 bases and the J segment 4 bases; nucleotides outside the gene matches: 5. The length of the CDR3 is 15 residues. CDR3 in DNA: TGTGCCAGCAGTCCGACGGGACAGGGGGCCTATGGCTACACCTTC. Protein product: CASSPTGQGAYGYTF.